What follows is one TCR beta chain and its context. Its antigen is unknown. Though probably carrying unrecorded immune exposures, donors were nominally healthy at sampling. The data stem from a study of cytomegalovirus exposure and HLA in healthy donors. Amplification used 60 Vbeta primers and 13 Jbeta primers. Sequencing was performed with immunoSEQ multiplex PCR; in TCRdb, only in-frame clones are kept and a portion is missing. The sample consists of 150,000 or so clones, roughly three quarters of them appearing once. Study results and caveats: According to a later analysis, donors in an Asian-associated ancestry cluster reportedly had fewer N-insertions than the roughly 670-donor mean. Associated with cytomegalovirus, according to the listing, were 150 to 200 TCR beta chains. In a later analysis, 15,000 to 20,000 TCR beta sequences were associated with HLA alleles at 0.05 false discovery rate.

Sequencing was performed on PBMCs. This TCR was recovered from a man aged 35-49 years in good health and CMV-seropositive.

The CDR3 DNA sequence: TGTGCCAGCAGCTTGGGCCCAACCAAAAACATTCAGTACTTC. This encodes CASSLGPTKNIQYF. The V call is TRBV7-6, the J call TRBJ2-4, with D unclear. Per germline, CDR1 SGHVS and CDR2 FNYEAQ. The V end was cut by 3 bases, the J end by 2 bases, with 8 bases between. This CDR3 has 14 amino acids.